Included here is one TCR beta chain sequence, with context. Looked up from germline, CDR1 is GTSNPN and CDR2 is SVGIG (reference sequence). Trimming pared 1 base from V and 1 base from J, leaving 7 bases between. The CDR3 length is 13 residues. The data are from a study of cytomegalovirus exposure and HLA in healthy donors. PCR was performed using 60 Vbeta and 13 Jbeta primers. The protocol was immunoSEQ multiplex PCR, while the TCRdb copy is restricted to in-frame clones and leaves out a portion. The data show about 47,000 clones, 70% to 80% seen once. The chain couples TRBV30 to TRBJ1-1; tentatively, D is TRBD1 (5 bases). This clonotype was obtained from a man aged 30-40 years in good health and CMV-seronegative. The sample was PBMCs. In DNA, the CDR3 is TGTGCCTGGAGTGCTCAGGGGAACACTGAAGCTTTCTTT. This sequence encodes CAWSAQGNTEAFF.